This T cell receptor beta chain was sequenced during a study of cytomegalovirus exposure and HLA in healthy donors. The CDR3 extends over 17 amino acids. The germline gives CDR1 SGHVT, CDR2 SQSDAQ. The V gene end was trimmed by 6 bases and the J gene end by 6 bases; junction bases not matched to a gene: 15. This clone was found a few times. Its matching antigen is unknown. The PCR ran on 60 Vbeta and 13 Jbeta primers. The repertoire was sequenced with immunoSEQ multiplex PCR; TCRdb's copy has only in-frame clones and lacks some. Seen here are 150,000 to 200,000 clones, 80% to 90% observed once, and the top ten hold about a tenth. Nominally healthy donors were sampled, though unrecorded immune exposures were likely. General study points: Fewer N-insertions than the roughly 670-donor mean were reportedly shown by an Asian-associated ancestry cluster in a later analysis. More clonal expansion characterized HLA-associated TCR beta chains than equally common others in a later analysis.

The rearrangement joins TRBV7-4 to TRBJ1-4; 8 bases are shared with TRBD1. The source is a man aged 18 to 35 in good health and CMV-seropositive. The source material was PBMCs. CDR3 amino acids: CASSGQGARVRDEKLFF. Written as DNA, the CDR3 is TGTGCCAGCAGTGGACAGGGAGCGAGAGTACGGGATGAAAAACTGTTTTTT. Full variable domain (outside the CDR3, taken from reference TRBV7-4 and TRBJ1-4): GAGVSQSPRYKVAKRGRDVALRCDSISGHVTLYWYRQTLGQGSEVLTYSQSDAQRDKSGRPSGRFSAERPERSVSTLKIQRTEQGDSAVYLCASSGQGARVRDEKLFFGSGTQLSVL.